One and the same sample provided the 31 T cell receptor beta chains below, sequenced in a study of blood T cells in healthy people across ages. A second roughly 7 to 12 cycle PCR used barcoded and J-beta primers. TCRdb reanalysed the 5' RACE reads using MiXCR and keeps one entry per CDR3 protein. Of 750,000 to 950,000 distinct CDR3 sequences listed, about 53% are singletons. The sequenced material came from blood. The origin of the receptors is a man at least 80 years old in good health.

The sample holds a few counts of this clonotype. The V and J genes are TRBV24-1 and TRBJ2-2, with D tentatively TRBD2 (6 bases). The CDR3 covers 18 residues. Trimming cost V 2 bases and J 2 bases, with 17 bases left between them. Germline lookup yields CDR1 KGHDR and CDR2 SFDVKD. The DNA for the CDR3 is TGTGCCACCAGTGATTCCCGGAAGTGGCGGGAAAACACCGGGGAGCTGTTTTTT. Residues: CATSDSRKWRENTGELFF.

On this clonotype itself: One end of the junction is discordant with germline, which a read error may explain. The J gene is TRBJ2-7, the V gene TRBV20-1; 7 nucleotides match TRBD1. CDR3 length: 13 residues. CDR1 is DFQATT and CDR2 is SNEGSKA in the germline V gene (reference sequence). For the CDR3, the DNA is TGTAGTGCGGTCAGGGGGAACTCCTACGAGCAGTACTTC. It codes for CSAVRGNSYEQYF.

The chain couples TRBV7-2 to TRBJ2-1; 8 nucleotides agree with TRBD2. Trimming removed 2 bases from V and 0 bases from J; junction bases left unmatched: 6. There are 17 residues in the CDR3. Germline-derived CDR1 and CDR2 are SGHTA and FQGNSA. The DNA of the CDR3 is TGTGCCAGCAGCTTAAGGCGCACTAGCGGCTCCTACAATGAGCAGTTCTTC. It codes for CASSLRRTSGSYNEQFF.

This clonotype was found a few times. The chain couples TRBV10-1 to TRBJ2-7, with D perhaps matching TRBD1 or TRBD2 (5 bases each). Per germline, CDR1 WNHNN and CDR2 SYGVQD (reference sequence). The CDR3 length is 12 residues. CDR3 bases: TGCGCAGGGGCTAGCAGCTCCTACGAGCAGTACTTC. The encoded protein is CAGASSSYEQYF.

The chain joins TRBV6-2 or TRBV6-3 to TRBJ2-1; no clear D. The germline V gene has CDR1 MNHEY and CDR2 SVGEGT. Trimming left V 5 bases short and J 6 bases short, with 11 bases between. CDR3 length: 13 residues. The CDR3 loop is CASSLYRVNEQFF. The CDR3 coding sequence is TGTGCCAGCAGTCTTTATAGGGTCAATGAGCAGTTCTTC.

The CDR3 spells CASSEGPGRGYTF. As DNA, the CDR3 is TGTGCCAGCAGTGAAGGTCCAGGGCGAGGCTACACCTTC. V gene TRBV2 combines with J gene TRBJ1-2, with a weak D call TRBD1 (5 bases). The CDR3 runs 13 residues. Looked up from germline, CDR1 is SNHLY and CDR2 is FYNNEI. V was clipped by 1 base and J by 8 bases, with 11 bases between them. Supplemented by reference TRBV2 and TRBJ1-2, the full variable domain reads EPEVTQTPSHQVTQMGQEVILRCVPISNHLYFYWYRQILGQKVEFLVSFYNNEISEKSEIFDDQFSVERPDGSNFTLKIRSTKLEDSAMYFCASSEGPGRGYTFGSGTRLTVV.

This chain joins TRBV20-1 and TRBJ2-3; 7 nucleotides line up with TRBD2. Germline CDR1 DFQATT, CDR2 SNEGSKA (reference sequence). The V segment lost 1 base and the J segment 2 bases; nucleotides outside the gene matches: 9. The CDR3 has 16 amino acids. The CDR3 sequence: CSARVWLAVNTDTQYF. The CDR3 DNA follows: TGCAGTGCTAGAGTGTGGCTAGCGGTTAACACAGATACGCAGTATTTT.

The rearrangement uses TRBV2 and TRBJ2-3; TRBD2 matches at 9 bases. The V and J ends lost 2 bases and 14 bases, in that order; junction bases with no gene match: 8. Germline CDR1 SNHLY, CDR2 FYNNEI. CDR3 length: 13 amino acids. The CDR3 nucleotides read TGTGCCAGCAGTGAAAGCCTAGCGGGAATCGCGTATTTT. Amino acid sequence: CASSESLAGIAYF.

The chain recombines TRBV4-2 with TRBJ2-1, with 11 bases fitting TRBD2. Trimming cost V 3 bases and J 5 bases; bases outside gene matches: 3. Germline CDR1 reads LGHNA; CDR2 reads YNFKEQ. The CDR3 loop spans 15 amino acids. The CDR3 nucleotides are TGTGCCAGCAGCCAGGTAGCGGGAGGGAACAATGAGCAGTTCTTC. This encodes CASSQVAGGNNEQFF.

The chain is built from TRBV20-1 and TRBJ2-1, with D maybe TRBD2 (7 bases). V was shortened by 6 bases and J by 0 bases, with 12 bases between the two germline ends. The germline gives CDR1 DFQATT, CDR2 SNEGSKA (reference sequence). This CDR3 region has 14 residues. CDR3 residues: CSASGDYSYNEQFF. For the CDR3, the DNA is TGCAGTGCGTCAGGGGACTACTCCTACAATGAGCAGTTCTTC.

This clonotype was observed a handful of times. The chain couples TRBV12-3 or TRBV12-4 to TRBJ2-6, with unresolved D. This CDR3 comprises 16 residues. V lost 1 base to trimming and J lost 1 base, with 8 bases between them. The CDR3 DNA reads TGTGCCAGCAGTTTAGGCGGTTTGTCTGGGGCCAACGTCCTGACTTTC. This translates into CASSLGGLSGANVLTF.

This clonotype occurred many times. This chain connects TRBV29-1 to TRBJ2-7, with 9 positions matching TRBD1. CDR3 size: 13 residues. The germline gives CDR1 SQVTM, CDR2 ANQGSEA. V shed 8 bases and J 7 bases; nucleotides not matched to a gene: 12. The CDR3 protein is CSTGQGLSGEQYF. CDR3 coding DNA: TGCAGCACGGGACAGGGCCTTTCGGGGGAGCAGTACTTC.

The chain uses TRBV6-5 and TRBJ2-5; 7 bases are shared with TRBD2. The end of the DNA fits TRBJ2-7 better, so the J call may be wrong. The CDR3 runs 16 residues. Germline CDR1 MNHEY, CDR2 SVGAGI. The CDR3 reads CASSPWASGFSYEQYF. The CDR3 region has the DNA TGTGCCAGCAGCCCCTGGGCTAGCGGATTCTCCTACGAGCAGTACTTC.

V gene TRBV5-8 combines with J gene TRBJ2-4; either TRBD1 or TRBD2 may supply D (5 bases each). The assigned J gene may be wrong: the sequence end matches TRBJ2-7 better. The CDR3 runs to 13 residues. The V gene's germline CDR1 is SGHTS and CDR2 YDEGEE. CDR3 bases: TGTGCCAGCAGCTTGTCCCGGGACCGCGAGCAGTACTTC. Its translation is CASSLSRDREQYF.

The chain combines TRBV20-1 with TRBJ2-3; 7 bases agree with TRBD1. J lost 5 bases, V lost 2 bases, and 13 bases had no gene match. This CDR3 contains 16 residues. The germline V gene encodes CDR1 DFQATT and CDR2 SNEGSKA (reference sequence). The CDR3 DNA follows: TGCAGTGCTAGACTCCCGACAGGGAATGTTGGAGATACGCAGTATTTT. This encodes CSARLPTGNVGDTQYF.

The rearrangement joins TRBV24-1 to TRBJ2-5; TRBD2 matches 7 bases. This CDR3 has 18 amino acids. In germline, CDR1 is KGHDR, CDR2 SFDVKD. Trimming cost V 4 bases and J 0 bases; bases outside gene matches: 13. CDR3 bases: TGTGCCACCAGTGACCCTCACCCTAGCGGTTCGTACCAAGAGACCCAGTACTTC. It specifies CATSDPHPSGSYQETQYF.

This chain links TRBV27 with TRBJ2-3; the D gene could be TRBD1 or TRBD2 (5 bases each). This CDR3 region has 15 residues. The germline CDR1 and CDR2 sequences are MNHEY and SMNVEV (reference sequence). V shed 6 bases and J shed 3 bases, with 16 bases lying between them. In DNA form, the CDR3 reads TGTGCCAGCAGCACCCGGGACGCTAGGACAGATACGCAGTATTTT. Protein product: CASSTRDARTDTQYF.

This clonotype was picked up many times. This chain connects TRBV29-1 to TRBJ2-3; D is possibly TRBD2 (5 bases). CDR1 and CDR2 (germline): SQVTM, ANQGSEA. CDR3 length: 14 residues. Trimming stripped 1 base from V and 4 bases from J, with 12 bases between. The CDR3 is CSVEGGYGADTQYF. CDR3 nucleotides: TGCAGCGTTGAAGGCGGGTATGGGGCAGATACGCAGTATTTT.

The V and J genes are TRBV7-2 and TRBJ2-7; no firm D call. Trimming took off 0 bases at V and 7 bases at J, with 16 bases between the two ends. Germline V lookup: CDR1 SGHTA, CDR2 FQGNSA. This CDR3 spans 15 amino acids. The DNA of the CDR3 is TGTGCCAGCAGCTTAGCGGCTAGTGGAATCTATGAGCAGTACTTC. Translation gives CASSLAASGIYEQYF. The variable domain in full, with the rest retrieved from reference TRBV7-2 and TRBJ2-7, is GAGVSQSPSNKVTEKGKDVELRCDPISGHTALYWYRQSLGQGLEFLIYFQGNSAPDKSGLPSDRFSAERTGGSVSTLTIQRTQQEDSAVYLCASSLAASGIYEQYFGPGTRLTVT.

This clonotype has a handful of counts. The chain is built from TRBV6-6 and TRBJ2-5, with 8 bases fitting TRBD2. The DNA end is more similar to TRBJ2-7, so the J call may be wrong. CDR1 is MNHNY and CDR2 is SVGAGI in the germline V gene (reference sequence). The CDR3 has 16 residues. The CDR3 here is CASRGSGASPRYEQYF. The CDR3 nucleotides read TGTGCCAGCAGGGGTAGCGGGGCCTCTCCCCGCTACGAGCAGTACTTC.

This clonotype showed up just a few times. This chain joins TRBV7-2 and TRBJ2-5; TRBD2 aligns across 9 bases. The CDR3 spans 15 residues. Unmatched junction bases numbered 4, after V lost 1 base and J lost 4 bases. Germline assignment: CDR1 SGHTA and CDR2 FQGNSA. The CDR3 DNA sequence: TGTGCCAGCAGCTTAGATCAGACTAGCGGAGAGACCCAGTACTTC. It yields the protein CASSLDQTSGETQYF.

The chain has TRBV5-1 and TRBJ1-1; 7 bases agree with TRBD1. This CDR3 region has 16 residues. V dropped 3 bases and J dropped 0; count of bases not matched to a gene: 8. Germline assignment: CDR1 SGHRS and CDR2 YFSETQ. This chain's CDR3 is CASSSSGGRMNTEAFF. The CDR3 DNA reads TGCGCCAGCAGCTCCTCAGGGGGACGGATGAACACTGAAGCTTTCTTT.

In this sample, this clonotype turned up once. A junction boundary mismatches the germline segment, possibly from a read error. The chain couples TRBV7-7 to TRBJ2-3; tentatively, D is TRBD2 (5 bases). There are 17 residues in the CDR3. Germline lookup yields CDR1 SSHAT and CDR2 FNYEAQ (reference sequence). CDR3 in amino acids: CASSSFRREPDTDTQYF. The CDR3, as DNA: TGTGCTAGCAGCTCCTTTAGACGGGAACCCGACACAGATACGCAGTATTTT.

This sequence joins TRBV28 and TRBJ2-7; perhaps TRBD1 as D (6 bases). Germline CDR1 reads MDHEN; CDR2 reads SYDVKM. V was pared by 4 bases and J by 1 base, with 11 bases between. CDR3 length: 14 amino acids. The CDR3 sequence: CASSSPGTSYEQYF. The DNA of the CDR3 is TGTGCCAGCAGTTCCCCCGGGACATCCTACGAGCAGTACTTC.

This clonotype turned up a few times. The chain links TRBV7-2 to TRBJ2-6; D uncertain. Trimming left V 4 bases short and J 1 base short, with 8 bases between. Germline CDR1 reads SGHTA; CDR2 reads FQGNSA. The CDR3 is 15 residues long. CDR3 protein: CASSSTWSGANVLTF. DNA of the CDR3: TGTGCCAGCAGCTCGACTTGGTCTGGGGCCAACGTCCTGACTTTC.

The CDR3 region has the DNA TGTGCCTGGGGTGGTACGAACTCCGTGCAGTTCTTC. Its protein is CAWGGTNSVQFF. The genes are TRBV30 and TRBJ2-1; D is undetermined. Germline V gene data show CDR1 as GTSNPN and CDR2 as SVGIG (reference sequence). V was clipped by 5 bases and J by 12 bases, with 17 bases between them. This CDR3 comprises 12 residues.

The rearrangement uses TRBV5-6 and TRBJ2-7; D is unclear. Near its end, the DNA agrees better with TRBJ2-5, so the J call may be wrong. Germline V gives CDR1 SGHDT, CDR2 YYEEEE. The CDR3 length is 14 residues. The CDR3 sequence: CASSSSIWGETQYF. The CDR3 nucleotides read TGTGCCAGCAGCTCCTCCATATGGGGAGAGACCCAGTACTTC.

J is TRBJ1-4 and V is TRBV5-1, with no clear D. Trimming stripped 0 bases from V and 12 bases from J, with 9 bases between. The CDR3 has 12 amino acids. The germline gives CDR1 SGHRS, CDR2 YFSETQ. The CDR3 DNA reads TGCGCCAGCAGCTTGGAGGGTTTGGAACTGTTTTTT. Its protein product is CASSLEGLELFF. Full variable domain (missing parts from reference TRBV5-1 and TRBJ1-4): KAGVTQTPRYLIKTRGQQVTLSCSPISGHRSVSWYQQTPGQGLQFLFEYFSETQRNKGNFPGRFSGRQFSNSRSEMNVSTLELGDSALYLCASSLEGLELFFGSGTQLSVL.

This chain links TRBV29-1 with TRBJ2-5; D might be TRBD2 (6 bases). The CDR3 covers 14 residues. From germline, CDR1 is SQVTM and CDR2 ANQGSEA. The V gene lost 4 bases and the J gene lost 2 bases, with 14 bases spanning the gap. The CDR3 is CSVVSRGGQETQYF. CDR3 sequence (DNA): TGCAGCGTTGTAAGCCGGGGAGGACAAGAGACCCAGTACTTC.

V gene TRBV9 combines with J gene TRBJ1-5; 12 bases map to TRBD1. In germline, CDR1 is SGDLS, CDR2 YYNGEE. Trimming took 4 bases from V and 3 from J; bases not matched to a gene: 5. The CDR3 runs to 16 residues. CDR3 in amino acids: CASSLGTGGPNQPQHF. The CDR3 DNA reads as TGTGCCAGCAGCCTGGGGACAGGGGGCCCCAATCAGCCCCAGCATTTT.

The genes are TRBV28 and TRBJ2-4; the match to TRBD2 covers 14 bases. The assigned J gene may be wrong: the sequence end matches TRBJ2-7 better. CDR1 is MDHEN and CDR2 is SYDVKM in the germline V gene. CDR3 length: 18 amino acids. The DNA of the CDR3 is TGTGCCAGCAGTTCGTGGACTAGCGGGAGGAGGGGACCCTACGAGCAGTACTTC. Amino acid sequence: CASSSWTSGRRGPYEQYF.